This T cell receptor (beta chain) was sequenced for a study of cytomegalovirus exposure and HLA in healthy donors (dated by TCRdb to the late 2010s). With respect to the entire study: An earlier analysis of 550 to 700 of the donors reported 250 to 350 Gb of sequence data and approximately 110 million unique TCR beta sequences from about 180 million T cells. The study combined high-throughput TCR immunosequencing, statistical association of individual TCRs with disease status, and machine learning to predict cytomegalovirus infection status. Alongside the repertoire data, information on donor age, sex, ethnicity and CMV serostatus was compiled. The study aimed to test whether cataloging public T cell receptors could reveal signatures of past pathogen exposure. A separate validation cohort of roughly 120 different subjects was used in addition to the approximately 640-subject first cohort. A later analysis re-examined previously published TCR beta repertoires from just over 650 donors and added high-resolution HLA genotyping to investigate patterns of TCR occurrence. Several DR-DQ haplotypes were treated as single units for association and clustering because of strong linkage in the cohort. The study profiled the T cell repertoires of hundreds of subjects by immunosequencing and related them to cytomegalovirus serostatus. Roughly 300 gigabases of sequencing data and roughly 80 million unique TCR sequences made up an early release that covered some 640 HLA-typed donors. In the later analysis, no new phenotypic data were used to find candidate immune exposures; instead, reliance was placed on TCR beta sequences and their occurrence across donors. A later genetic analysis took genome-wide SNP genotypes for about 65% of the 666 donors and used that subset as a discovery cohort. The number of donors typed differed by locus, with about 629-640 for A, B, C, DRB1 and DQB1, around 500 for DQA1, 600 to 610 for DPA1, and some 440 for DPB1. All discovery cohort repertoires had been generated using a single sequencing platform. Among the approximately 400 genotyped donors, 81% belonged to the genetic ancestry cluster associated with self-reported Caucasian donors. Among around 400 genotyped donors of the cohort, an average of about 240,000 unique TCR beta nucleotide sequences was sequenced per donor, of which roughly 18% were non-productive. In an earlier analysis of over 550 of the donors, high-throughput TCR beta sequencing was used to judge whether each TCR beta V gene segment behaved as functional or pseudogenic. HLA typing included class I and class II loci at four-digit resolution.

As to this clone: Its antigen remains unidentified. No clone much larger than this one lies a single base away; base qualities are absent.

Library prep was done by the immunoSEQ multiplex PCR assay. The multiplex PCR relied on a mix of 60 forward primers for TCR Vbeta segments and 13 reverse primers for TCR Jbeta segments. The CDR3 region of rearranged TCR beta genes was amplified from genomic DNA with a multiplex PCR assay. The Illumina HiSeq System was used to sequence the amplified TCR beta libraries as 87-base-pair reads. The study's own analysis went as follows. Across the roughly 670 repertoires, a later analysis counted 80 million or so unique TCR beta chains, approximately 12 million of which were shared by at least two donors. Raw reads were error-corrected and collapsed into unique sequences by a nearest-neighbor algorithm in which closely related sequences were merged to remove PCR and sequencing errors. To assign V, D and J gene segments, CDR3 sequences were aligned to IMGT reference sequences. For a sequence to be retained, a match of at least six nucleotides was required to both a V gene segment and a J gene segment. A rearrangement counted as productive if the CDR3 had no stop codons and remained in frame with V and J, and every other rearrangement counted as non-productive. Following IMGT convention, CDR3 was defined as the stretch from the second conserved V-encoded cysteine up to the conserved J-encoded phenylalanine. Sequences without an unambiguous match to a single V gene segment were excluded from the earlier analysis of approximately 600 of the donors. In an earlier analysis of 587 of the donors, V segments were called functional above 56.7% productive rearrangements and were called segregating when the between-donor standard deviation exceeded 5%. A statistical classification framework was developed to diagnose cytomegalovirus status using the catalog of TCR beta chain sequences. In a later analysis, V and J genes were assigned by comparing TCR nucleotide sequences against IMGT/GENE-DB human TR gene sequences. In a later analysis, CDR3 sequences and most-parsimonious VDJ recombination scenarios were assigned using the TCRdist pipeline. In a later analysis, each TCR beta chain was defined by its CDR3 amino acid sequence together with its V-gene family, and reads without a unique V-gene family were excluded. A later analysis removed nearly 600 highly shared, low-generation-probability nucleotide sequences to deal with suspected cross-contamination and a sequencing artifact. For each public chain, a later analysis derived a clonal expansion index from normalized ranks of inferred template counts within each repertoire. In a later analysis, generation probabilities were computed using a VDJ recombination model fitted to out-of-frame rearrangements, and the results were checked against IGoR. In a later analysis, TCR-TCR, TCR-HLA and TCR-CMV co-occurrence was scored with hypergeometric tests, and a repertoire-size bias correction was applied to TCR pairs. False discovery rates were estimated in a later analysis by permuting HLA or CMV assignments 20 times. In a later analysis, co-occurring TCRs were grouped using DBSCAN, with TCRdist sequence similarity added in when clustering inside HLA-allele-positive subsets. Repertoires with fewer than 30,000 or more than 120,000 public chains, plus five repertoires with anomalous nucleotide sharing, were excluded from co-occurrence clustering. TCRdb retrieved this table from immuneACCESS and kept in-frame rearrangements only. Not all clones are present; in checked studies, unresolved V genes account for under half, and no reason is known for the remainder. V and J calls and clone size come straight from that table; D and trimming were deduced from the DNA. The sample table holds 150,000 to 200,000 clones, of which over 70% were seen once. The top ten clonotypes cover over 1.5% of the sample.

The cohort was made up of about 670 healthy bone marrow donors. Cohort members were all nominally healthy when sampled, although unrecorded immune exposures were likely present. The donor tested CMV seronegative, placing the donor among the 352 seronegative members of the cohort. Each donor provided a peripheral blood sample, and peripheral blood mononuclear cells were used for TCR beta sequencing. The Qiagen DNeasy Blood Extraction Kit was used to extract genomic DNA from the blood cell samples. The germline V end is reduced by 4 bases and the J end by 1 base; junction bases left unmatched: 3. The CDR3 sequence holds 15 residues, the cysteine and phenylalanine included. The DNA shown is the 45-base CDR3, in frame from base 1. CDR1 SGHAT and CDR2 FQNNGV are derived from the germline V gene. Paper-wide results and their limitations: The sequencing pipeline was judged likely to have produced a cluster of highly shared sequence variants as a technical artifact. A few of the identified cytomegalovirus-associated TCR beta chains were confirmed in vitro to be specific for cytomegalovirus antigens. A total of about 180 TCR beta chains were listed by the study as associated with cytomegalovirus. A further reported finding was that TCR beta sequences accurately predicted the HLA-A and HLA-B alleles for most subjects in the first cohort. Specific HLA alleles were associated with 15,000 to 20,000 TCR beta sequences at a false discovery rate of 0.05 in a later analysis. Presence/absence analyses assumed roughly uniform sequencing depth across donors, an assumption that may not hold. Linkage disequilibrium might explain the correlated functional status among segregating V segments, but an unknown experimental factor could not be ruled out. In a later analysis, TCR association rates were found to vary across HLA loci, with the most associated TCRs seen for DRB1 alleles and the fewest for HLA-C alleles. Immune exposure information for the cohort was limited to CMV serostatus. Because the 87-base-pair reads could not distinguish some IMGT-functional V segments, including TRBV6-2 and TRBV6-3, those segments were excluded. A later genetic analysis reported fewer N-insertions in productive TCRs among donors in an Asian-associated ancestry cluster than the approximately 670-donor mean. A later analysis found that HLA-associated TCR beta chains were more clonally expanded and had lower generation probabilities than equally common non-associated chains. Because HLA typing was missing for some donors at each locus, association tests included only the typed subset. It was suggested by the authors that the approach could potentially be generalized to other disease states and immunological phenotypes. The earlier analysis of 450 to 700 of the donors excluded some 16 rarely observed V segments, including chromosome 9 orphons, because counts were too low. In this cohort, only TCR beta chains were sequenced, and detectable features were limited by the absence of alpha or paired-chain data. While some public TCRs were present in many individuals, most TCR sequences turned up only very rarely across donors. Cytomegalovirus status was reported to be diagnosed by the classifier with high specificity and sensitivity in both the original and validation cohorts. A later analysis found that most CMV-associated TCR beta chains appeared HLA-restricted, with HLA associations seemingly driven largely by CMV exposure. A later analysis reported that several top co-occurrence clusters appeared linked to parvovirus B19, influenza, CMV and Epstein-Barr virus. V-gene and J-gene trimming of TCR beta chains was associated with a missense DCLRE1C variant in a later genetic analysis, and the association was replicated in an independent cohort. When HLA alleles, especially DR and DQ, strongly co-occurred, attributing TCR associations to individual alleles was difficult. In an earlier analysis of 500 to 650 of the donors, most TCR beta V segments appeared in productive rearrangements about 87% or about 30% of the time, broadly matching IMGT annotations.

This clonotype originated in a woman aged 18-29 years in good health and CMV-seronegative. Sequenced sample: PBMCs. The chain was built from TRBV11-2 and TRBJ2-2, with TRBD2 identical over 7 junction bases. The CDR3 region reads CASSSREMNTGELFF. The DNA sequence is as follows: TGTGCCAGCAGCTCGCGGGAGATGAACACCGGGGAGCTGTTTTTT. With all but the CDR3 taken from the reference TRBV11-2 and TRBJ2-2 genes, the full variable domain is: EAGVAQSPRYKIIEKRQSVAFWCNPISGHATLYWYQQILGQGPKLLIQFQNNGVVDDSQLPKDRFSAERLKGVDSTLKIQPAKLEDSAVYLCASSSREMNTGELFFGEGSRLTVL.